A single TCR beta chain is shown here with its context. The sample is drawn from a study of blood T cell repertoires in COVID-19. Study-level background: Samples came from the United States, Italy and Spain, spanning acute and convalescent COVID-19. PBMCs, B-cell-depleted T cells, or T cells provided the cDNA or gDNA that made up the material.

In the study's own analysis: Quantification of nucleated cells was approximated via reference gene primer amplification. Clones were sequenced by immunoSEQ multiplex PCR, and TCRdb holds only the in-frame ones, with some missing. V, J and clone size reflect that table, while D and trimming were determined from the DNA. The profile shows about 82,000 clones, just under 85% of them singletons. V was pared by 2 bases and J by 0 bases, with 5 bases between. Germline V gene data show CDR1 as LGHDT and CDR2 as YNNKEL (reference sequence). This CDR3 region has 14 residues. The TCR comes from an older man with active or convalescent COVID-19. The rearrangement uses TRBV3-1 (or the pseudogene TRBV3-2) and TRBJ1-3; no clear D. Sequencing was done on a sample of peripheral blood. Here the CDR3 DNA reads TGTGCCAGCAGCCAAACTCCCTCTGGAAACACCATATATTTT. It specifies CASSQTPSGNTIYF.